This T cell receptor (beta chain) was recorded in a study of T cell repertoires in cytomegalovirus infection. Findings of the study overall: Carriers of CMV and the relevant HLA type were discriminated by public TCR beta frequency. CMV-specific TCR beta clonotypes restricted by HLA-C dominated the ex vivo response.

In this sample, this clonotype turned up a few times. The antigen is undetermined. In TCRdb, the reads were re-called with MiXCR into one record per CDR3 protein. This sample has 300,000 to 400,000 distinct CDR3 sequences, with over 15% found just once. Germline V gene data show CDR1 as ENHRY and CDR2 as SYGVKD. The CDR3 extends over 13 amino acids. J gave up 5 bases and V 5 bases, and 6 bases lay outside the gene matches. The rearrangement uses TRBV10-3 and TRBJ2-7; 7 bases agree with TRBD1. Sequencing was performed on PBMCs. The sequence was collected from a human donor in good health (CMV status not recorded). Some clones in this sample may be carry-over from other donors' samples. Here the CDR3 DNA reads TGTGCCATCAGTCGGGACAGTTTTAACGAGCAGTACTTC. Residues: CAISRDSFNEQYF.